This TCR beta chain is from a study of T cell repertoires in cytomegalovirus infection. Overall study context: It was recently identified HLA-C-restricted and well-studied HLA-B-restricted CMV epitopes that the study used. Regarding the study as a whole: Based on cumulative public TCR beta family frequency, carriers of CMV plus the relevant HLA were identified. Dominating the ex vivo response were TCR beta clonotypes that were CMV-specific and HLA-C-restricted.

CDR1 and CDR2 from the germline V gene are MDHEN and SYDVKM. The trim removed 6 bases at V and 1 base at J, leaving 4 bases unmatched. The CDR3 consists of 15 residues. MiXCR, run by TCRdb on the reads, gives a single entry per CDR3 protein. The sample lists fewer than 350,000 distinct CDR3 sequences, roughly 28% occurring once. To note about this clonotype: Its matching antigen is unknown.

The receptor was isolated from a human donor in good health (CMV status not recorded). Some clones in this sample may be carry-over from other donors' samples. The gene calls are TRBV28 and TRBJ1-5; 9 positions match TRBD1. This specimen consisted of cultured PBMCs, obtained from culture after CMV antigen stimulation. CDR3 residues: CASRGDRESNQPQHF. Written as DNA, the CDR3 is TGTGCCAGCAGGGGGGACAGGGAGAGCAATCAGCCCCAGCATTTT.